One sample yielded the 10 T cell receptor beta chains listed below, sequenced in a study of CD8 T cells in ankylosing spondylitis. The antigens of these receptors remain unknown. Overall study results and limits: A TCR beta motif of about eight highly homologous variants appeared characteristic of ankylosing spondylitis blood.

MiXCR, run by TCRdb on the 5' RACE reads, gives a single entry per CDR3 protein. The sample contains about 800,000 distinct CDR3 sequences, approximately 12% of which appear only once. The sequenced material came from blood, either unsorted or a sorted T cell fraction (not recorded which). These receptors originate from a male donor with ankylosing spondylitis.

A note on this clonotype: One junction end disagrees with the germline gene, perhaps due to a read error. The chain joins TRBV12-3 or TRBV12-4 to TRBJ2-3, with a weak D call TRBD1 (6 bases). This CDR3 spans 18 amino acids. The CDR3 region is CACSQRVGTPSGTDTQYF. The CDR3 bases are TGTGCCTGCAGTCAGAGGGTAGGGACACCTTCAGGCACAGATACGCAGTATTTT.

This clonotype was seen more than once but under ten times. The V and J genes are TRBV5-8 and TRBJ2-5; TRBD1 matches 7 bases. Germline loops: CDR1 SGHTS, CDR2 YDEGEE. After removal of 4 bases from V and 4 bases from J, the junction contained 13 bases not matched to a gene. The CDR3 is made up of 16 amino acids. CDR3 nucleotides: TGTGCCAGCAGCCTGCGACAGGGTGCCCGTCGAGAGACCCAGTACTTC. It translates to CASSLRQGARRETQYF. The whole variable domain, filled in from reference TRBV5-8 and TRBJ2-5, reads EAGVTQSPTHLIKTRGQQATLRCSPISGHTSVYWYQQALGLGLQFLLWYDEGEERNRGNFPPRFSGRQFPNYSSELNVNALELEDSALYLCASSLRQGARRETQYFGPGTRLLVL.

This clonotype was picked up a small number of times. The J gene is TRBJ2-7, the V gene TRBV20-1, with D tentatively TRBD2 (7 bases). CDR1 and CDR2 (germline): DFQATT, SNEGSKA (reference sequence). The length of the CDR3 is 11 residues. This CDR3 is CRGASGYEQYF. The CDR3 DNA sequence: TGCAGGGGGGCTAGCGGTTACGAGCAGTACTTC.

V gene TRBV10-3 combines with J gene TRBJ2-7, with 7 bases that match TRBD2. V lost 4 bases, J lost 6 bases, and 6 bases stayed unmatched. The CDR3 length is 13 residues. The germline gives CDR1 ENHRY, CDR2 SYGVKD. CDR3 residues: CAISGGRRGEQYF. In nucleotides, the CDR3 is TGTGCCATCAGTGGCGGGAGAAGAGGCGAGCAGTACTTC.

Ten or more counts support this clonotype. This chain links TRBV5-6 with TRBJ1-4; 9 nucleotides line up with TRBD1. CDR3 length: 13 amino acids. V was clipped by 4 bases and J by 8 bases; unmatched bases: 3. Germline lookup yields CDR1 SGHDT and CDR2 YYEEEE. CDR3 in amino acids: CASSRDRDEKLFF. CDR3 DNA sequence: TGTGCCAGCAGCCGGGACAGGGACGAAAAACTGTTTTTT.

V and J are TRBV7-2 and TRBJ2-5; tentatively, D is TRBD1 (5 bases). Trimming took 0 bases from V and 1 from J, leaving 9 bases between them. Germline V gene sequence: CDR1 SGHTA, CDR2 FQGNSA. The CDR3 has 15 residues. The CDR3 loop is CASSLAGRFQETQYF. The CDR3 DNA reads TGTGCCAGCAGCTTAGCGGGGCGCTTCCAAGAGACCCAGTACTTC.

A few counts support this clonotype. The gene calls are TRBV7-8 and TRBJ2-3; 8 bases are a match to TRBD1. Germline V gives CDR1 SGHVS, CDR2 FQNEAQ. There are 15 residues in the CDR3. J lost 3 bases, V lost 5 bases, and 7 bases had no gene match. CDR3 loop: CASSTRGLRTDTQYF. DNA of the CDR3: TGTGCCAGCAGCACCAGGGGGCTTAGGACAGATACGCAGTATTTT. The whole variable domain, remainder taken from reference TRBV7-8 and TRBJ2-3, is GAGVSQSPRYKVAKRGQDVALRCDPISGHVSLFWYQQALGQGPEFLTYFQNEAQLDKSGLPSDRFFAERPEGSVSTLKIQRTQQEDSAVYLCASSTRGLRTDTQYFGPGTRLTVL.

This clonotype was counted only a few times. The genes are TRBV24-1 and TRBJ1-1; D remains unclear. This CDR3 has 13 amino acids. Trimming took off 2 bases at V and 2 bases at J, with 5 bases between the two ends. Germline V CDR1 and CDR2: KGHDR, SFDVKD. CDR3 sequence: CATSDYPNTEAFF. DNA of the CDR3: TGTGCCACCAGTGATTACCCCAACACTGAAGCTTTCTTT.

The chain combines TRBV7-8 with TRBJ1-4; possible D gene TRBD1, 5 bases. V gave up 5 bases and J gave up 8 bases, with 18 bases separating them. Germline CDR1 is SGHVS and CDR2 is FQNEAQ. This CDR3 contains 15 residues. Here the CDR3 DNA reads TGTGCCAGCAGCACCCAGGGTTTAAGGAAGGAAAAACTGTTTTTT. Protein: CASSTQGLRKEKLFF.

The chain uses TRBV4-3 and TRBJ2-1, with 9 bases that match TRBD2. The CDR3 covers 15 residues. CDR1 LGHNA and CDR2 YSLEER come from the germline V gene. Losses at the gene ends were 0 bases for V and 6 bases for J; bases not matched to a gene: 3. For the CDR3, the DNA is TGCGCCAGCAGCCAAGACCTAGCGGGGATCAATGAGCAGTTCTTC. Encoded protein: CASSQDLAGINEQFF.